Below are 3 T cell receptor beta chains sequenced from a single sample in a study of human T cells and chemical hapten exposure. TCRdb reprocessed the RACE reads with MiXCR, giving one entry per CDR3 protein. Counted here are around 250,000 distinct CDR3 sequences, about 8.6% occurring once; the ten biggest clones make up 2% to 2.5%. The sample's time point: pre-sensitization, week 0. Described treatment: therapeutic diphenylcyclopropenone sensitization with weekly scalp DPC. The sample here was whole blood, taken in connection with sensitization to the hapten diphenylcyclopropenone (DPC). Receptors were obtained from a woman in her thirties or forties with alopecia areata. Some clones in this sample may be carry-over from other donors' samples.

The rearrangement uses TRBV28 and TRBJ2-7; 11 positions match TRBD2. This CDR3 region has 16 residues. The germline V gene encodes CDR1 MDHEN and CDR2 SYDVKM. Trimming took 4 bases from V and 0 from J; bases not matched to a gene: 5. CDR3: CASSSYTSGSSYEQYF. CDR3 in DNA: TGTGCCAGCAGTTCTTATACTAGCGGGAGCTCCTACGAGCAGTACTTC.

The chain links TRBV20-1 to TRBJ2-1; 11 bases map to TRBD2. From germline, CDR1 is DFQATT and CDR2 SNEGSKA (reference sequence). The junction had 9 bases not matched to a gene; V was cut back by 0 bases and J by 8 bases. CDR3 length: 16 amino acids. CDR3 DNA: TGCAGTGCTAGAGAAACGACTAGCGGGAATGGGGATGAGCAGTTCTTC. It codes for CSARETTSGNGDEQFF.

The genes are TRBV13 and TRBJ1-6; unclear D gene. The germline CDR1 and CDR2 sequences are PRHDT and FYEKMQ (reference sequence). The CDR3 is 15 residues long. V was pared by 6 bases and J by 6 bases, with 15 bases between. The CDR3 reads CASSPAGRSNSPLHF. CDR3 nucleotides: TGTGCCAGCAGTCCAGCCGGCCGCTCTAATTCACCCCTCCACTTT.